This T cell receptor beta chain was documented in a study of graft-versus-host responses after intestinal transplantation. Background on the study: Recipients underwent multivisceral, liver-intestinal, or isolated intestinal transplants. Anti-thymocyte globulin induction was given to all recipients, followed by tacrolimus and steroids for roughly three years. Study-level points and caveats: Levels of circulating GvH clones at their peak were associated with early post-transplant HvG declines. GvH clones were identified in recipient marrow, with some first appearing in ileum or blood.

As for this clone: No antigen is known for it.

With V trimmed by 5 bases and J by 4 bases, 3 bases remained unmatched. Germline V gene lookup returns CDR1 MNHEY and CDR2 SVGAGI. The CDR3 is 14 residues long. The repertoire was sequenced with immunoSEQ multiplex PCR; TCRdb's copy has only in-frame clones and lacks some. The data contain 90,000 to 130,000 clones, more than 90% of them seen just once; the ten biggest clones take up approximately 0.25%. This clonotype was obtained from a human donor who was the organ donor for an intestinal transplant. V usage is TRBV6-5 and J usage is TRBJ1-5, with 9 bases lining up with TRBD1. This specimen consisted of unstimulated CD4+ T cells sorted from spleen or lymph node cells, obtained before transplant. Written as DNA, the CDR3 is TGTGCCAGCAGTGCCGACAGGGGGAATCAGCCCCAGCATTTT. Translation: CASSADRGNQPQHF.